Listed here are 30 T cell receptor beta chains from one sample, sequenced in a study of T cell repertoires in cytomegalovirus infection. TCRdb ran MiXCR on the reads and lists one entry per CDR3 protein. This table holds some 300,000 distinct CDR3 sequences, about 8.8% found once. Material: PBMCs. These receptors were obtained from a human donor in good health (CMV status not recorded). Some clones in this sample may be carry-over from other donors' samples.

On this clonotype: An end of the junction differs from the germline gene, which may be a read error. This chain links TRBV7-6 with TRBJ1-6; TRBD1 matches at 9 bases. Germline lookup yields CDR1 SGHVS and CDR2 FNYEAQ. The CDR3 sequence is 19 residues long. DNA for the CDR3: TGTGCCAGCAGCGCCAGCCCCCCGGGACAGGGCTCTGCTAATTCACCCCTGCACTTT. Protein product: CASSASPPGQGSANSPLHF.

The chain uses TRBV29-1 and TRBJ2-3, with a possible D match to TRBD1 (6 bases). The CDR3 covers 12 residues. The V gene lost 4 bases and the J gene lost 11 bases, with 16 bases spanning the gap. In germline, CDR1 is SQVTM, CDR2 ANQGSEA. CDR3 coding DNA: TGCAGCGTTGGAGCAGGGGAGTGGAAGCAGTATTTT. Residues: CSVGAGEWKQYF.

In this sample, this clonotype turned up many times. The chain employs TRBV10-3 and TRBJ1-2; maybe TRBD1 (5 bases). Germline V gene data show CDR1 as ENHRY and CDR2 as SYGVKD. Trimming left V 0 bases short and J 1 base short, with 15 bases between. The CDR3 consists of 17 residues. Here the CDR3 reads CAISESWWRGVNYGYTF. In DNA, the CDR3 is TGTGCCATCAGTGAGTCCTGGTGGCGAGGGGTTAACTATGGCTACACCTTC.

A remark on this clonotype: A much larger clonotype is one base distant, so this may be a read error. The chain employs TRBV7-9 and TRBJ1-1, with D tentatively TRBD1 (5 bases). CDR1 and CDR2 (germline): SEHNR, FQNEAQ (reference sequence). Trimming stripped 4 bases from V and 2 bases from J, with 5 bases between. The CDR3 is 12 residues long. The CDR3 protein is CASSWDNTEAFF. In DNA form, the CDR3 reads TGTGCCAGCAGCTGGGACAACACTGAAGCTTTCTTT.

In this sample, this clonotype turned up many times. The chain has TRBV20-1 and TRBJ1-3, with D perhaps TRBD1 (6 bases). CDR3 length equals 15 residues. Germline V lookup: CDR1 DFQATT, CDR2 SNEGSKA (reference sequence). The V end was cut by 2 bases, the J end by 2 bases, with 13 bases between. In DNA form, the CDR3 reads TGCAGTGCTAGAACCCCGGGGGGCCCTGGAAACACCATATATTTT. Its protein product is CSARTPGGPGNTIYF.

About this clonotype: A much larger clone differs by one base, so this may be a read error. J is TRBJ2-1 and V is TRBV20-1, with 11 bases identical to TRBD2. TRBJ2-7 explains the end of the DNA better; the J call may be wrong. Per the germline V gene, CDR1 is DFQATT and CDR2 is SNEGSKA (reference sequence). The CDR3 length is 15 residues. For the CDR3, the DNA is TGCAGTGCTAAACCGCTAGCGGGGGGATACAATGAGCAGTACTTC. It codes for CSAKPLAGGYNEQYF.

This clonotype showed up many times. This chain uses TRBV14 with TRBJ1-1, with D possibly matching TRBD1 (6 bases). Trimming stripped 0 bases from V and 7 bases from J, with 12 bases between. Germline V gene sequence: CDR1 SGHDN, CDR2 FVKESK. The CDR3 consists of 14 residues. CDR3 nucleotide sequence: TGTGCCAGCAGCCAAGACGACCCCAGGGGTGAAGCTTTCTTT. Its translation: CASSQDDPRGEAFF.

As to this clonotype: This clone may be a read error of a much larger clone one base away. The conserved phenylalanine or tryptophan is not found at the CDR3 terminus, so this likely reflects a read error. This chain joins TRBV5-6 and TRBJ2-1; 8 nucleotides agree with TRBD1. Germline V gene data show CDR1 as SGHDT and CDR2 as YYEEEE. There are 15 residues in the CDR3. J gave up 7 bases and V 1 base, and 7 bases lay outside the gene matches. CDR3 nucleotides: TGTGCCAGCAGCTTGCCAGGGGGCTTGGGAAATGAGCAGTTCTAC. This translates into CASSLPGGLGNEQFY.

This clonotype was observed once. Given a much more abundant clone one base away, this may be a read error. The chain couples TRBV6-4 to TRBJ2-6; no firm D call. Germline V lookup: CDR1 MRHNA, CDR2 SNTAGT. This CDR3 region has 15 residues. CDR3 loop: CANSQWGSGANVLTF. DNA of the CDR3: TGTGCCAACAGTCAATGGGGTTCTGGGGCCAACGTCCTGACTTTC.

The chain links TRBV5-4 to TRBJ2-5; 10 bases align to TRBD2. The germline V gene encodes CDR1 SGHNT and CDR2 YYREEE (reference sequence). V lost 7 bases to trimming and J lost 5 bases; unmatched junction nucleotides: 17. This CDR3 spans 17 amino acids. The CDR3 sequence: CASAKESGGGSWETQYF. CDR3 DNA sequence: TGTGCCAGCGCGAAAGAAAGCGGGGGGGGCAGCTGGGAGACCCAGTACTTC.

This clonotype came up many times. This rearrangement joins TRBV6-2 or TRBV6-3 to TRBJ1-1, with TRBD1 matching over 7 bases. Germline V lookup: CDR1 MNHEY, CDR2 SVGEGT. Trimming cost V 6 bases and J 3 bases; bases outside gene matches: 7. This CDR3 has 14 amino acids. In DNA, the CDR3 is TGTGCCAGCAGGGAGGGGGCTGTGGACACTGAAGCTTTCTTT. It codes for CASREGAVDTEAFF.

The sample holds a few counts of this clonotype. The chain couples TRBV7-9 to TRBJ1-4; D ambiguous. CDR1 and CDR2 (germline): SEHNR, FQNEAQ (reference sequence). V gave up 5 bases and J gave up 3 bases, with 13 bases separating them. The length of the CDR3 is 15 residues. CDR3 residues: CASSIEGIANEKLFF. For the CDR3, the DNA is TGTGCCAGCAGCATTGAGGGTATCGCTAATGAAAAACTGTTTTTT.

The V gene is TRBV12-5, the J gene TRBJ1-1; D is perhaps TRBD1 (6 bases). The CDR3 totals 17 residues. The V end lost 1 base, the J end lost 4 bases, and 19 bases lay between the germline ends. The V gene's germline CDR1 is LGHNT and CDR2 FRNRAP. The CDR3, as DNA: TGTGCTAGTGGTTTGGGCTCCCTTCAGGGGATGGTCACTGAAGCTTTCTTT. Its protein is CASGLGSLQGMVTEAFF.

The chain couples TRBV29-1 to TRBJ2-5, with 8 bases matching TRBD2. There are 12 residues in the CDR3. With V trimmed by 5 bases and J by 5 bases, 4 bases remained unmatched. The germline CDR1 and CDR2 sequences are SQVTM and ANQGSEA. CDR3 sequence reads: CSVSSGRETQYF. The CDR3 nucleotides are TGCAGCGTTTCTAGCGGGCGGGAGACCCAGTACTTC.

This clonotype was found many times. The CDR3 DNA follows: TGTGCCAGCAGCTTAGGGGCCGGGTTGGACACTGAAGCTTTCTTT. Its translation is CASSLGAGLDTEAFF. V gene TRBV7-2 combines with J gene TRBJ1-1, with no clear D. The length of the CDR3 is 15 residues. V lost 1 base, J lost 3 bases, and 12 bases lay in between. CDR1 is SGHTA, CDR2 FQGNSA, per germline.

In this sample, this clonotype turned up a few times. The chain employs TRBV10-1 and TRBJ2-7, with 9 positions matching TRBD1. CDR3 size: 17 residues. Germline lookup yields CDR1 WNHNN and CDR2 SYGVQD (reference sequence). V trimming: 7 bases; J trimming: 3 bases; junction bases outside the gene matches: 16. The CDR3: CASISFGQGINFYEQYF. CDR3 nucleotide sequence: TGCGCCAGCATCTCATTCGGACAGGGGATCAACTTCTACGAGCAGTACTTC.

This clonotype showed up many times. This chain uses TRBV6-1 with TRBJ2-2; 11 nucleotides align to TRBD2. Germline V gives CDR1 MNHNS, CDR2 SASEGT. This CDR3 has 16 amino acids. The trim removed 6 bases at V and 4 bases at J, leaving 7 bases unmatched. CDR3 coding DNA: TGTGCCAGCAGAGCCACTAGCGGGGGACCCACCGGGGAGCTGTTTTTT. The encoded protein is CASRATSGGPTGELFF.

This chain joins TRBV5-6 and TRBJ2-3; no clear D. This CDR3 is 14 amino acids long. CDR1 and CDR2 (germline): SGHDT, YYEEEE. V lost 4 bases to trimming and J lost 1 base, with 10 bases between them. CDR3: CASSVVRRTDTQYF. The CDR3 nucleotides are TGTGCCAGCAGCGTCGTACGGCGCACAGATACGCAGTATTTT.

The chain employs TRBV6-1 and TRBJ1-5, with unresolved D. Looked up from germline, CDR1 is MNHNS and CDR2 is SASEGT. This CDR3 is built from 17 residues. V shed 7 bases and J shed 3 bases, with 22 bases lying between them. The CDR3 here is CASTKSGLGFNNQPQHF. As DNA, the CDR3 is TGTGCCAGCACCAAATCCGGACTGGGGTTTAACAATCAGCCCCAGCATTTT.

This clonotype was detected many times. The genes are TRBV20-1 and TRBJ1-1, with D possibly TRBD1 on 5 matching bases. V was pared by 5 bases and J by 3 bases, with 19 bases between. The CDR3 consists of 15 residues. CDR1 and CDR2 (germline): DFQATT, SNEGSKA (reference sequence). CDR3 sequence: CSAEPWEGWDTEAFF. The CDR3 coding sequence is TGCAGTGCTGAGCCTTGGGAGGGGTGGGACACTGAAGCTTTCTTT.

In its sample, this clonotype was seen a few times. The CDR3 region is CASSLRAKNTEAFF. CDR3 DNA sequence: TGTGCCAGCAGCCTGAGAGCTAAGAACACTGAAGCTTTCTTT. V gene TRBV7-9 combines with J gene TRBJ1-1; the D is unclear. The V and J ends lost 5 bases and 1 base respectively, with 11 bases between them. This CDR3 spans 14 amino acids. Germline CDR1 reads SEHNR; CDR2 reads FQNEAQ (reference sequence).

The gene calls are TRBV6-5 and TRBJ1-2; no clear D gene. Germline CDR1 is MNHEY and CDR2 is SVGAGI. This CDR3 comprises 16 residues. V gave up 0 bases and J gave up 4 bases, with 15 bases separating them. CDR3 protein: CASSYSRREGTYGYTF. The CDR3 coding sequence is TGTGCCAGCAGTTACTCGAGGAGGGAAGGTACCTATGGCTACACCTTC.

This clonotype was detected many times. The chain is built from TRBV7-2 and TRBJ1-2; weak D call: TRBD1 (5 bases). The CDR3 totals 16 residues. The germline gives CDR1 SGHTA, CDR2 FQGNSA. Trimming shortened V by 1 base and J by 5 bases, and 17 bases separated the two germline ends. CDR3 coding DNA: TGTGCCAGCAGCTTAGATCTCCTTGGACGGGGGTATGGCTACACCTTC. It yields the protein CASSLDLLGRGYGYTF.

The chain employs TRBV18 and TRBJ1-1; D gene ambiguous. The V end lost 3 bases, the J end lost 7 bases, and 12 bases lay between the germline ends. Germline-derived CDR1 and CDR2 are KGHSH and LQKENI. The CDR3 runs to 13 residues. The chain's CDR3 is CASSPPLQVEAFF. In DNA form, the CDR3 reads TGTGCCAGCTCACCGCCACTTCAGGTTGAAGCTTTCTTT.

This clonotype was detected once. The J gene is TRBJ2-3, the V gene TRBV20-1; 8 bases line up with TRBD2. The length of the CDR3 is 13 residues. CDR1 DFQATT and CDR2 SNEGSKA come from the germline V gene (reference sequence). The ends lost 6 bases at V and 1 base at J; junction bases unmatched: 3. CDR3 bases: TGCAGTGCGACGACTAGCGGCACAGATACGCAGTATTTT. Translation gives CSATTSGTDTQYF.

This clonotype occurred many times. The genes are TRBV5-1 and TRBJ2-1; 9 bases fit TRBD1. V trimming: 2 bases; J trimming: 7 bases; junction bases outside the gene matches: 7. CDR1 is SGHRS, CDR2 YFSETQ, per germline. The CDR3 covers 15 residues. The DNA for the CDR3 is TGCGCCAGCAGCTTTTTCGGACAGGGGATGAATGAGCAGTTCTTC. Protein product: CASSFFGQGMNEQFF.

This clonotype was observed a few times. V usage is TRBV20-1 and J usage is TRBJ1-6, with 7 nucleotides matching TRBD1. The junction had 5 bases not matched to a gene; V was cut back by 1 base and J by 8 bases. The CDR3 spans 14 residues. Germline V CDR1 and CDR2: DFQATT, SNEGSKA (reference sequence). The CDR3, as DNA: TGCAGTGCTAGAGCTCGACAGGGCGATTCACCCCTCCACTTT. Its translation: CSARARQGDSPLHF.

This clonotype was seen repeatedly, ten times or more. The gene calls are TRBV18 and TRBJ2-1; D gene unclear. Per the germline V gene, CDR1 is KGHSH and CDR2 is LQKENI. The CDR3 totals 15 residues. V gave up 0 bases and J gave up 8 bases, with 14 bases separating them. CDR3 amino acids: CASSPPSRATDEQFF. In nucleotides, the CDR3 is TGTGCCAGCTCACCACCCAGCCGGGCAACGGATGAGCAGTTCTTC.

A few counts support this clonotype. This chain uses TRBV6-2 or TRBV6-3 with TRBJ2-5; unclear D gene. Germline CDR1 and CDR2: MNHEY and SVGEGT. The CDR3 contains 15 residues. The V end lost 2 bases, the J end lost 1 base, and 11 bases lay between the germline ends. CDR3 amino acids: CASSYGYVSQETQYF. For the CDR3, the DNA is TGTGCCAGCAGTTACGGTTATGTCAGCCAAGAGACCCAGTACTTC.

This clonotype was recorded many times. The CDR3 spells CASSYADPSTDTQYF. The CDR3 DNA reads as TGTGCCAGCAGTTACGCGGATCCTAGCACAGATACGCAGTATTTT. The chain joins TRBV6-6 to TRBJ2-3; D gene ambiguous. Trimming took off 2 bases at V and 0 bases at J, with 9 bases between the two ends. CDR1 is MNHNY, CDR2 SVGAGI, per germline (reference sequence). The CDR3 is made up of 15 amino acids.